This T cell receptor (beta chain) was captured by sequencing in a study of blood T cell repertoires in COVID-19. This table comes from immunoSEQ multiplex PCR, and its TCRdb copy is limited to in-frame clones, with some not included. This sample has approximately 270,000 clones; 65% to 85% occur once, and the top ten carry 15% to 18%. The CDR3 totals 14 residues. Germline CDR1 reads MNHEY; CDR2 reads SVGAGI. The V end was cut by 5 bases, the J end by 2 bases, with 13 bases between. The sample was peripheral blood. The chain joins TRBV6-5 to TRBJ2-7; tentatively, D is TRBD2 (5 bases). This clonotype was sampled from a person aged 65 to 85 with COVID-19, enrolled during active disease. Here the CDR3 DNA reads TGTGCCAGCAGTCCCGAGCGGCAAACCTACGAGCAGTACTTC. Translation gives CASSPERQTYEQYF.